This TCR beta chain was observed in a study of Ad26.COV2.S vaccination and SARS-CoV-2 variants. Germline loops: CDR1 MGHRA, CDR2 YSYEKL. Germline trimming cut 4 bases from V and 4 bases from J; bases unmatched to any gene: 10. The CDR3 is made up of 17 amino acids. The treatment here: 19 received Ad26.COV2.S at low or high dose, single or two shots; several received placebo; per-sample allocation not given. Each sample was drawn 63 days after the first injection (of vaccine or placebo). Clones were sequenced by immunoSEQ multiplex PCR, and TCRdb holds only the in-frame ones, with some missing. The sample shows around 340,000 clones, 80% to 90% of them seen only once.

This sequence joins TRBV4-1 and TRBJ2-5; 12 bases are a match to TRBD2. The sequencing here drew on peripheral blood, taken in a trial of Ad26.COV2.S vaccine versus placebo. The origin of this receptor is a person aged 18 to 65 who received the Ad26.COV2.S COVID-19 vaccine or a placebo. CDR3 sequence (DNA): TGCGCCAGCAGCCCGACTAGCGGGGGAACTTGGAGAGAGACCCAGTACTTC. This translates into CASSPTSGGTWRETQYF.